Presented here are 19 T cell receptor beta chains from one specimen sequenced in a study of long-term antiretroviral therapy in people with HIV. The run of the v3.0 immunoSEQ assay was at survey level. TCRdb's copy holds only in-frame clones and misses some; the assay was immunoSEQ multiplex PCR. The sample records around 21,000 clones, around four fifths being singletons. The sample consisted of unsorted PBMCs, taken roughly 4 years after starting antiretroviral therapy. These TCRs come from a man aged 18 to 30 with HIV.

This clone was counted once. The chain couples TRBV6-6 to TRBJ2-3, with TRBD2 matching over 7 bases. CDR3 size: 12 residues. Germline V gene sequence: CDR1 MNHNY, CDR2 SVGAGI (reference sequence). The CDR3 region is CASTAGPDTQYF. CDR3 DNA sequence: TGTGCGTCCACAGCGGGGCCAGATACGCAGTATTTT.

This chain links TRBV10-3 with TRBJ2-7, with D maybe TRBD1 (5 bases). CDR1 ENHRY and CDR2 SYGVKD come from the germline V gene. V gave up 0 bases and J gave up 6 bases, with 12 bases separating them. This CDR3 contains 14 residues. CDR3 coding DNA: TGTGCCATCAGTGAGTCGGCAGGGTTCGGCGAGCAGTACGTC. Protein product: CAISESAGFGEQYV.

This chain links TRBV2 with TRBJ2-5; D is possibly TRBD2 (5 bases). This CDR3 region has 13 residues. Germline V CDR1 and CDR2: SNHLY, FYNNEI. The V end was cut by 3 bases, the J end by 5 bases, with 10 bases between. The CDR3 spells CASSEYGVETQYF. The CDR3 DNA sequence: TGTGCCAGCAGTGAGTACGGGGTTGAGACCCAGTACTTC.

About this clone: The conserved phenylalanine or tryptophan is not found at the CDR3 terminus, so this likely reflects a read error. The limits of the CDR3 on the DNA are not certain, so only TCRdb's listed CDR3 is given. CDR3 in amino acids: CASLGTSVI. The J gene is TRBJ2-7, the V gene TRBV6-4; TRBD1 reflects the table's D call only, with no check against the DNA. With termini counted, the CDR3 has 9 amino acids. The germline V gene has CDR1 MRHNA and CDR2 SNTAGT.

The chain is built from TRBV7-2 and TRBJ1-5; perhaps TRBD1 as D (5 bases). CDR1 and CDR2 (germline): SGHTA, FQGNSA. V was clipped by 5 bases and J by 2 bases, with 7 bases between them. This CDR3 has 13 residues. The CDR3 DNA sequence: TGTGCCAGCAGCAAACAGGGCAATCAGCCCCAGCATTTT. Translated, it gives CASSKQGNQPQHF.

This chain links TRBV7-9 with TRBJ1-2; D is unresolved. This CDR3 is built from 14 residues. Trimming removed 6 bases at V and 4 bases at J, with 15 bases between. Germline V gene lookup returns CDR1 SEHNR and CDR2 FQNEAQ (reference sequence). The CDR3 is CASSGPGDLYGYTF. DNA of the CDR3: TGTGCCAGCAGTGGACCAGGCGACCTCTATGGCTACACCTTC. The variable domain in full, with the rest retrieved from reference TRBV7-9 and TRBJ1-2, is DTGVSQNPRHKITKRGQNVTFRCDPISEHNRLYWYRQTLGQGPEFLTYFQNEAQLEKSRLLSDRFSAERPKGSFSTLEIQRTEQGDSAMYLCASSGPGDLYGYTFGSGTRLTVV.

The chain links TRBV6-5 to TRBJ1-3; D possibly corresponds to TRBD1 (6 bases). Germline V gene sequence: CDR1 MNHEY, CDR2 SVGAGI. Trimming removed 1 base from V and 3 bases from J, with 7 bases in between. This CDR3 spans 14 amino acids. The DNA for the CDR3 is TGTGCCAGCAGTTACTACAGGGATGGAAACACCATATATTTT. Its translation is CASSYYRDGNTIYF.

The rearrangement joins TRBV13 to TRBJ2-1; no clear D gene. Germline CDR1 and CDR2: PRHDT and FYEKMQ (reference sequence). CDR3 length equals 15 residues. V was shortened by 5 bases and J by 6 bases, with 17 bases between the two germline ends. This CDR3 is CASSPLTDPLNEQFF. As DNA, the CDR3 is TGTGCCAGCAGCCCACTTACGGACCCGCTCAATGAGCAGTTCTTC. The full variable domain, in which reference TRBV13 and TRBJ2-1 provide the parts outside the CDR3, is AAGVIQSPRHLIKEKRETATLKCYPIPRHDTVYWYQQGPGQDPQFLISFYEKMQSDKGSIPDRFSAQQFSDYHSELNMSSLELGDSALYFCASSPLTDPLNEQFFGPGTRLTVL.

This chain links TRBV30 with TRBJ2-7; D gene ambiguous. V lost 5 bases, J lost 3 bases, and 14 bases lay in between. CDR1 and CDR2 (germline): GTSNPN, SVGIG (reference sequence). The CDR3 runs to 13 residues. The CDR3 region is CAWVGKNIYEQYF. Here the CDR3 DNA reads TGTGCCTGGGTAGGCAAAAATATCTACGAGCAGTACTTC.

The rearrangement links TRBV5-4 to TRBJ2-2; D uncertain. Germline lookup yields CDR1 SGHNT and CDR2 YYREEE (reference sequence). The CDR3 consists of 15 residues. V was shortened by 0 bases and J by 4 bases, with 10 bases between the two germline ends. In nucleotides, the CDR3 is TGTGCCAGCAGCTTGGGTGGCCCCTCCACCGGGGAGCTGTTTTTT. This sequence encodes CASSLGGPSTGELFF.

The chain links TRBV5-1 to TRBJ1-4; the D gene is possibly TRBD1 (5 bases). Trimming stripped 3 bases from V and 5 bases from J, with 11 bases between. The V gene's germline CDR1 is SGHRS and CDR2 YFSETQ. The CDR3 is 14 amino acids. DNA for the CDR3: TGCGCCAGCAGCTCCCAGGGACCGAATGAAAAACTGTTTTTT. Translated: CASSSQGPNEKLFF.

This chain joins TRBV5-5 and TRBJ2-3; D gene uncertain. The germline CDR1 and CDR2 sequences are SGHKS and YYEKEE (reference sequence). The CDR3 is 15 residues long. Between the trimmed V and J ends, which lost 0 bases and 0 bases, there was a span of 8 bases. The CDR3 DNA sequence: TGTGCCAGCAGCTTGGTGGAAGCTAGCACAGATACGCAGTATTTT. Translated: CASSLVEASTDTQYF.

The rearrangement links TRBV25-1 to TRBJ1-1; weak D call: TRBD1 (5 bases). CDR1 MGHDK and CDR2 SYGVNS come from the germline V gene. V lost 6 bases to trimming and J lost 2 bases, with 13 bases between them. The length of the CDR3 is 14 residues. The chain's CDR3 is CASSQGIQNTEAFF. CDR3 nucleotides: TGTGCCAGCAGCCAGGGAATTCAAAACACTGAAGCTTTCTTT.

CDR3 sequence: CASSFTGISTDTQYF. The CDR3 DNA is TGTGCCAGCAGCTTTACTGGTATTAGCACAGATACGCAGTATTTT. This chain uses TRBV5-4 with TRBJ2-3; no reliable D call. Looked up from germline, CDR1 is SGHNT and CDR2 is YYREEE (reference sequence). V was shortened by 2 bases and J by 0 bases, with 10 bases between the two germline ends. The length of the CDR3 is 15 residues.

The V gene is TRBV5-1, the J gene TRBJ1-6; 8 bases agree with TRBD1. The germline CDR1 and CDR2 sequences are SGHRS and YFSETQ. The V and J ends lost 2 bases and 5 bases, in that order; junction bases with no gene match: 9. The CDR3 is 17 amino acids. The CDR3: CASSFSSGTGNNSPLHF. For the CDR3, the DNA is TGCGCCAGCAGCTTTTCCTCCGGGACAGGCAATAATTCACCCCTCCACTTT.

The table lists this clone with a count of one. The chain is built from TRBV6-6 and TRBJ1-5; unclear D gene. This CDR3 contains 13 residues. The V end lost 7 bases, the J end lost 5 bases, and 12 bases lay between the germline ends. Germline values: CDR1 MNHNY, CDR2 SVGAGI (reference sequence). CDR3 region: CASTLPGDQPQHF. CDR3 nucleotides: TGTGCCAGCACCCTACCTGGGGATCAGCCCCAGCATTTT.

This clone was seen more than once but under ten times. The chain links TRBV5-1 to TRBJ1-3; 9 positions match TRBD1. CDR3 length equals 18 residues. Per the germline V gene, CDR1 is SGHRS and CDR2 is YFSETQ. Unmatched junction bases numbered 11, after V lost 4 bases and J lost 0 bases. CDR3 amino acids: CASSLPGQGALSGNTIYF. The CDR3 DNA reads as TGCGCCAGCAGCCTACCGGGACAGGGCGCACTCTCTGGAAACACCATATATTTT. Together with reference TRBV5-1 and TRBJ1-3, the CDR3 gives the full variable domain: KAGVTQTPRYLIKTRGQQVTLSCSPISGHRSVSWYQQTPGQGLQFLFEYFSETQRNKGNFPGRFSGRQFSNSRSEMNVSTLELGDSALYLCASSLPGQGALSGNTIYFGEGSWLTVV.

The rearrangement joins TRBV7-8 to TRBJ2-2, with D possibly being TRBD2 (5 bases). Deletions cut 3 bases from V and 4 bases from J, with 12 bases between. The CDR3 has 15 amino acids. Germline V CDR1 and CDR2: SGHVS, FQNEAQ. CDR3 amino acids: CASSFGWAGTGELFF. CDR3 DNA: TGTGCCAGCAGCTTTGGATGGGCGGGCACCGGGGAGCTGTTTTTT.

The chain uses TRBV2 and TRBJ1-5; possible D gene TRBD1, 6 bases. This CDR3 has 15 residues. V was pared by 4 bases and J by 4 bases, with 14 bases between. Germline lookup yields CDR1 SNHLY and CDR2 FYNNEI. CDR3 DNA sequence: TGTGCCAGCAGTGGCCTTCAGGGGAGAAATCAGCCCCAGCATTTT. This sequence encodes CASSGLQGRNQPQHF.